The 22 T cell receptor beta chains in this list originate from one sample, sequenced in a study of post-analysis software for immune sequencing data. Points from the study as a whole: Compared with controls, patients had more of roughly five TRBV segments, including TRBV5-6, TRBV5-1 and TRBV20-1.

Unique molecular identifiers were present in the TCR beta cDNA libraries. TCRdb fed the PCR reads into MiXCR, producing one record per CDR3 protein. This sample has some 890,000 distinct CDR3 sequences, with roughly half found just once. The antigens for these receptors are not known. The sample consisted of blood. These receptors all stem from a girl between 10 and 17 years old with multiple sclerosis.

This chain joins TRBV3-1 and TRBJ1-2, with TRBD1 identical over 7 bases. CDR1 LGHDT and CDR2 YNNKEL come from the germline V gene (reference sequence). CDR3 length equals 16 residues. V was pared by 4 bases and J by 3 bases, with 11 bases of the junction left unmatched. In DNA, the CDR3 is TGTGCCAGCAGCCCCTCGCCAGGGGGATCGGACTATGGCTACACCTTC. It translates to CASSPSPGGSDYGYTF.

Here the CDR3 reads CSVPTSGLTGELFF. DNA of the CDR3: TGCAGCGTTCCGACTAGTGGGCTCACCGGGGAGCTGTTTTTT. The chain carries TRBV29-1 and TRBJ2-2; the D gene is possibly TRBD2 (6 bases). The CDR3 extends over 14 amino acids. The V end was cut by 5 bases, the J end by 4 bases, with 14 bases between. The V gene's germline CDR1 is SQVTM and CDR2 ANQGSEA.

In this sample, this clonotype turned up a few times. The V and J genes are TRBV5-1 and TRBJ1-2; D ambiguous. The CDR3 extends over 12 amino acids. Trimming took off 3 bases at V and 5 bases at J, with 8 bases between the two ends. CDR1 is SGHRS and CDR2 is YFSETQ in the germline V gene. CDR3 coding DNA: TGCGCCAGCAGCTGGGGTCGGTATGGCTACACCTTC. Protein: CASSWGRYGYTF.

This clonotype was detected many times. The CDR3 loop is CASSLRGQETQYF. The DNA for the CDR3 is TGTGCCAGCAGTTTACGGGGTCAGGAGACCCAGTACTTC. V and J are TRBV12-3 or TRBV12-4 and TRBJ2-5, with a weak D call TRBD2 (5 bases). V was shortened by 2 bases and J by 5 bases, with 9 bases between the two germline ends. There are 13 residues in the CDR3.

The gene calls are TRBV5-5 and TRBJ1-2; TRBD1 agrees at 7 bases. V shed 0 bases and J 3 bases; nucleotides not matched to a gene: 17. Germline V lookup: CDR1 SGHKS, CDR2 YYEKEE (reference sequence). The CDR3 is 19 residues long. In DNA form, the CDR3 reads TGTGCCAGCAGCTTGGGTACTGGGACAGACACTCTTCGCTACTATGGCTACACCTTC. Its protein is CASSLGTGTDTLRYYGYTF.

J is TRBJ2-7 and V is TRBV29-1; D possibly corresponds to TRBD1 (6 bases). V shed 4 bases and J shed 3 bases, with 7 bases lying between them. CDR1 and CDR2 (germline): SQVTM, ANQGSEA. The CDR3 contains 11 residues. The CDR3 region has the DNA TGCAGCGTTGGACAGGACTACGAGCAGTACTTC. This encodes CSVGQDYEQYF.

The rearrangement joins TRBV7-9 to TRBJ2-1; D gene unclear. The germline gives CDR1 SEHNR, CDR2 FQNEAQ (reference sequence). The CDR3 is made up of 13 amino acids. V lost 6 bases, J lost 9 bases, and 15 bases lay in between. CDR3: CASRHSPGGEQFF. The CDR3 DNA is TGTGCCAGCAGGCACTCGCCGGGCGGTGAGCAGTTCTTC.

V and J are TRBV7-6 and TRBJ2-5; D unresolved. Trimming shortened V by 2 bases and J by 5 bases, and 12 bases separated the two germline ends. The CDR3 length is 14 residues. Germline V gene data show CDR1 as SGHVS and CDR2 as FNYEAQ. The CDR3 loop is CASSLYERSETQYF. For the CDR3, the DNA is TGTGCCAGCAGCTTATATGAGAGGTCGGAGACCCAGTACTTC. The entire variable domain, with the rest obtained from reference TRBV7-6 and TRBJ2-5, is as follows: GAGVSQSPRYKVTKRGQDVALRCDPISGHVSLYWYRQALGQGPEFLTYFNYEAQQDKSGLPNDRFSAERPEGSISTLTIQRTEQRDSAMYRCASSLYERSETQYFGPGTRLLVL.

Only a few counts were recorded for this clonotype. The V call is TRBV24-1, the J call TRBJ2-7, with D possibly TRBD1 on 6 matching bases. V lost 9 bases and J lost 2, with 19 bases in between. CDR1 and CDR2 (germline): KGHDR, SFDVKD. The CDR3 spans 15 residues. The CDR3 loop is CATYPFSRGTYEQYF. The CDR3 DNA is TGTGCCACCTACCCCTTCTCCAGGGGAACCTACGAGCAGTACTTC.

This clonotype was seen a few times. The V gene is TRBV12-3 or TRBV12-4, the J gene TRBJ2-7; no reliable D call. V lost 3 bases, J lost 1 base, and 10 bases lay in between. The CDR3 runs to 14 residues. In DNA, the CDR3 is TGTGCCAGCAGTTTTCATTGGGTTTCCTACGAGCAGTACTTC. Its protein is CASSFHWVSYEQYF.

The chain has TRBV5-5 and TRBJ2-1, with 8 bases lining up with TRBD1. Trimming at V came to 3 bases and at J to 4 bases, leaving 0 bases not matched to a gene. Germline values: CDR1 SGHKS, CDR2 YYEKEE (reference sequence). This CDR3 has 13 amino acids. CDR3 bases: TGTGCCAGCAGCTGGACAGGGTACAATGAGCAGTTCTTC. This translates into CASSWTGYNEQFF.

This sequence joins TRBV14 and TRBJ2-1; D remains ambiguous. The CDR3 is 17 residues long. Germline CDR1 reads SGHDN; CDR2 reads FVKESK. The V and J ends lost 0 bases and 3 bases respectively, with 15 bases between them. CDR3 nucleotides: TGTGCCAGCAGCCAAGATTGGTCCGCTACATTCTACAATGAGCAGTTCTTC. Protein sequence: CASSQDWSATFYNEQFF.

The chain joins TRBV5-1 to TRBJ2-3, with 11 bases fitting TRBD2. After removal of 4 bases from V and 9 bases from J, the junction contained 10 bases not matched to a gene. Per germline, CDR1 SGHRS and CDR2 YFSETQ. The CDR3 is made up of 15 amino acids. CDR3 bases: TGCGCCAGCAGCCCGGGACTAGCGGTGTTTGAGACGCAGTATTTT. Protein: CASSPGLAVFETQYF.

This chain connects TRBV5-1 to TRBJ2-1; possible D gene TRBD2, 8 bases. CDR3 length: 19 amino acids. V was trimmed by 0 bases and J by 5 bases, leaving 24 bases between them. Per the germline V gene, CDR1 is SGHRS and CDR2 is YFSETQ. CDR3 in DNA: TGCGCCAGCAGCTTGGGACAGGGACCTGGGGCTAGCGGGCACAATGAGCAGTTCTTC. It translates to CASSLGQGPGASGHNEQFF.

The genes are TRBV5-1 and TRBJ2-7; D is perhaps TRBD2 (6 bases). CDR1 SGHRS and CDR2 YFSETQ come from the germline V gene. The CDR3 runs 14 residues. V was trimmed by 3 bases and J by 3 bases, leaving 13 bases between them. The CDR3 region has the DNA TGCGCCAGCAGCTCGGGAGCTGTCAACTACGAGCAGTACTTC. This translates into CASSSGAVNYEQYF.

This clonotype showed up just once. The rearrangement joins TRBV10-3 to TRBJ2-3, with 8 nucleotides matching TRBD2. V lost 5 bases, J lost 4 bases, and 2 bases stayed unmatched. Germline V gene lookup returns CDR1 ENHRY and CDR2 SYGVKD. The CDR3 has 13 amino acids. CDR3 nucleotides: TGTGCCATCAGTTTGACTAGCGCAGATACGCAGTATTTT. This translates into CAISLTSADTQYF.

This clonotype has a handful of counts. The rearrangement joins TRBV7-2 to TRBJ2-3; D gene unclear. With 2 bases removed from V and 0 bases from J, the gap between germline ends came to 9 bases. The germline V gene has CDR1 SGHTA and CDR2 FQGNSA. This CDR3 spans 15 amino acids. Here the CDR3 DNA reads TGTGCCAGCAGCTTACGAGGTACTAGCACAGATACGCAGTATTTT. This codes for CASSLRGTSTDTQYF.

This clonotype has just a few counts. The chain combines TRBV12-5 with TRBJ2-5; 12 nucleotides align to TRBD2. The CDR3 consists of 19 residues. Per the germline V gene, CDR1 is LGHNT and CDR2 is FRNRAP. V was clipped by 1 base and J by 4 bases; unmatched bases: 13. The CDR3 DNA is TGTGCTAGTGGTTTGGGTACGCTGTCGACTAGCGGGAGTCCAGAGACCCAGTACTTC. It is translated as CASGLGTLSTSGSPETQYF.

This clonotype was recorded a few times. The V and J genes are TRBV20-1 and TRBJ2-7; D gene ambiguous. The V end lost 0 bases, the J end lost 3 bases, and 12 bases lay between the germline ends. CDR3 size: 14 residues. Germline values: CDR1 DFQATT, CDR2 SNEGSKA (reference sequence). CDR3 amino acids: CSARDSGQLYEQYF. DNA for the CDR3: TGCAGTGCTAGAGATTCCGGGCAGCTCTACGAGCAGTACTTC.

The chain uses TRBV7-9 and TRBJ2-5; D gene ambiguous. The germline V and J ends were trimmed by 1 base and 5 bases, with 14 bases remaining between them. Germline CDR1 is SEHNR and CDR2 is FQNEAQ (reference sequence). The length of the CDR3 is 15 residues. The CDR3 loop reads CASSLGLEGSETQYF. The CDR3, as DNA: TGTGCCAGCAGCTTAGGGCTTGAAGGGTCCGAGACCCAGTACTTC. The variable domain in full, completed from reference TRBV7-9 and TRBJ2-5, reads DTGVSQNPRHKITKRGQNVTFRCDPISEHNRLYWYRQTLGQGPEFLTYFQNEAQLEKSRLLSDRFSAERPKGSFSTLEIQRTEQGDSAMYLCASSLGLEGSETQYFGPGTRLLVL.

This chain uses TRBV5-1 with TRBJ2-1, with 8 bases lining up with TRBD2. Germline V lookup: CDR1 SGHRS, CDR2 YFSETQ. This CDR3 is built from 15 residues. V lost 0 bases, J lost 6 bases, and 5 bases stayed unmatched. The CDR3 DNA is TGCGCCAGCAGCTTGGCCTTAGCGGGAACCAATGAGCAGTTCTTC. Protein: CASSLALAGTNEQFF.

This clonotype was seen only once. The chain links TRBV20-1 to TRBJ2-1; the match to TRBD2 covers 10 bases. Unmatched junction bases numbered 2, after V lost 0 bases and J lost 3 bases. CDR1 is DFQATT, CDR2 SNEGSKA, per germline (reference sequence). The CDR3 consists of 15 residues. CDR3 nucleotide sequence: TGCAGTGCTAGAGATCAGCGGGGGGGCTACAATGAGCAGTTCTTC. This encodes CSARDQRGGYNEQFF.